These 2 T cell receptor beta chains were sequenced from one sample in a study of T cells in Graves' hyperthyroidism and ophthalmopathy. What was amplified from RNA transcripts were TCR beta CDR3 regions. The TCR CDR3 first-round RT-PCR relied on the HTBI primer set. TCRdb fed the multiplex PCR reads into MiXCR, producing one record per CDR3 protein. The repertoire has hundreds of thousands of distinct CDR3 sequences, around 19% of them found once; the top ten carry over 15%. The specimen was blood. These receptors were obtained from a woman aged 50 to 60 with Graves' hyperthyroidism that later progressed to Graves' ophthalmopathy.

The chain is built from TRBV6-2 or TRBV6-3 and TRBJ2-6, with 8 bases fitting TRBD2. CDR1 is MNHEY, CDR2 SVGEGT, per germline. This CDR3 comprises 17 residues. Germline trimming cut 7 bases from V and 4 bases from J; bases unmatched to any gene: 12. This chain's CDR3 is CASTTLYSGKGANVLTF. The CDR3 bases are TGTGCCAGCACCACATTGTATAGCGGGAAAGGGGCCAACGTCCTGACTTTC.

This clonotype was observed a few times. The genes are TRBV12-3 or TRBV12-4 and TRBJ2-1, with a tentative D call TRBD2 (5 bases). This CDR3 is built from 15 residues. Trimming pared 3 bases from V and 5 bases from J, leaving 14 bases between. CDR3 region: CASSFLARADNEQFF. CDR3 DNA: TGTGCCAGCAGTTTCCTAGCTCGGGCGGACAATGAGCAGTTCTTC.